Presented here are 27 T cell receptor beta chains from one specimen sequenced in a study of blood T cell repertoires in COVID-19. TCRdb's table, derived via immunoSEQ multiplex PCR, lists solely in-frame clones and lacks some. This table has about 120,000 clones, roughly four fifths appearing once. Sequenced input: peripheral blood. The receptors here all came from a human donor in a cohort sampled during active COVID-19.

The chain combines TRBV28 with TRBJ2-7; maybe TRBD2 (5 bases). Germline-derived CDR1 and CDR2 are MDHEN and SYDVKM. The CDR3 has 15 amino acids. Trimming stripped 3 bases from V and 1 base from J, with 13 bases between. CDR3 region: CASSFSEVTSYEQYF. The CDR3 nucleotides read TGTGCCAGCAGTTTCTCGGAGGTAACATCCTACGAGCAGTACTTC.

This clone showed up just a few times. The genes are TRBV5-5 and TRBJ2-7; 8 bases are a match to TRBD1. This CDR3 contains 15 residues. Germline assignment: CDR1 SGHKS and CDR2 YYEKEE (reference sequence). V lost 5 bases and J lost 1; bases outside the gene matches: 8. CDR3 in amino acids: CASRPGQGSSYEQYF. The CDR3 DNA follows: TGTGCCAGCAGACCCGGACAGGGATCGTCCTACGAGCAGTACTTC.

The count of this clone is one. The chain carries TRBV9 and TRBJ2-7, with D possibly TRBD2 on 6 matching bases. The CDR3 covers 15 residues. Germline V lookup: CDR1 SGDLS, CDR2 YYNGEE. V was cut by 0 bases and J by 1 base, with 11 bases left in between. CDR3 loop: CASSVGQRASYEQYF. CDR3 nucleotides: TGTGCCAGCAGCGTAGGGCAGCGGGCTTCCTACGAGCAGTACTTC.

This clone was counted between two and nine times. This chain joins TRBV27 and TRBJ1-4, with 7 positions matching TRBD1. There are 16 residues in the CDR3. V lost 4 bases, J lost 4 bases, and 9 bases stayed unmatched. Germline CDR1 MNHEY, CDR2 SMNVEV (reference sequence). The CDR3 DNA reads as TGTGCCAGCAGTTCACCCCGCAGGGGGAGTAATGAAAAACTGTTTTTT. This encodes CASSSPRRGSNEKLFF.

Regarding this clone: At the DNA level, this CDR3 is encoded by other sequences in the same sample as well. The chain couples TRBV6-5 to TRBJ2-3, with TRBD2 matching 9 bases. The germline CDR1 and CDR2 sequences are MNHEY and SVGAGI. CDR3 length: 15 amino acids. The trim removed 6 bases at V and 4 bases at J, leaving 8 bases unmatched. The DNA of the CDR3 is TGTGCCAGCAGCCCGGGACTAGCTGGACCAGATACGCAGTATTTT. It yields the protein CASSPGLAGPDTQYF.

V is TRBV6-1 and J is TRBJ2-7; tentatively, D is TRBD2 (5 bases). The CDR3 is 17 residues long. CDR1 is MNHNS and CDR2 is SASEGT in the germline V gene. V was trimmed by 2 bases and J by 2 bases, leaving 19 bases between them. CDR3 region: CASSETSGSRTTYEQYF. The CDR3 DNA is TGTGCCAGCAGTGAAACGTCGGGGTCCAGGACGACCTACGAGCAGTACTTC.

The chain links TRBV4-1 to TRBJ2-7; tentatively, D is TRBD2 (5 bases). This CDR3 contains 14 residues. Germline CDR1 and CDR2: MGHRA and YSYEKL. Between the trimmed V and J ends, which lost 1 base and 3 bases, there was a span of 10 bases. The CDR3 coding sequence is TGCGCCAGCAGCCAAGTTGGAGAGGGCTACGAGCAGTACTTC. This codes for CASSQVGEGYEQYF.

This clone was counted once. The rearrangement links TRBV5-4 to TRBJ2-7; a weak D match, TRBD2 (6 bases). The length of the CDR3 is 15 residues. Germline lookup yields CDR1 SGHNT and CDR2 YYREEE (reference sequence). The V and J ends lost 4 bases and 4 bases respectively, with 18 bases between them. CDR3 nucleotides: TGTGCCAGCAGCCCCGCCGGAGGGCTTAGATACGAGCAGTACTTC. Amino acid sequence: CASSPAGGLRYEQYF.

The chain links TRBV7-9 to TRBJ1-1; no definite D call. The CDR3 spans 12 residues. V was shortened by 5 bases and J by 7 bases, with 11 bases between the two germline ends. Germline values: CDR1 SEHNR, CDR2 FQNEAQ (reference sequence). CDR3 amino acids: CASSQAQSEAFF. CDR3 nucleotides: TGTGCCAGCAGCCAAGCGCAGAGTGAAGCTTTCTTT.

The chain recombines TRBV6-6 with TRBJ1-1; D may be TRBD1 (5 bases). The V end was cut by 2 bases, the J end by 2 bases, with 15 bases between. Germline values: CDR1 MNHNY, CDR2 SVGAGI (reference sequence). The CDR3 runs 16 residues. This CDR3 reads CASSYPWSGGNTEAFF. The CDR3 DNA reads as TGTGCCAGCAGTTACCCCTGGTCGGGGGGTAACACTGAAGCTTTCTTT.

The genes are TRBV5-8 and TRBJ2-7; no clear D gene. The germline V and J ends were trimmed by 1 base and 4 bases, with 12 bases remaining between them. The length of the CDR3 is 14 residues. Germline CDR1 SGHTS, CDR2 YDEGEE. The DNA for the CDR3 is TGTGCCAGCAGCTTGTCGCACCTATCGTACGAGCAGTACTTC. Residues: CASSLSHLSYEQYF.

The V gene is TRBV2, the J gene TRBJ1-1, with no clear D. The germline V gene encodes CDR1 SNHLY and CDR2 FYNNEI. CDR3 size: 12 residues. V was clipped by 6 bases and J by 1 base, with 6 bases between them. The CDR3 loop is CASRAGNTEAFF. CDR3 in DNA: TGTGCCAGCAGGGCGGGGAACACTGAAGCTTTCTTT.

The chain links TRBV27 to TRBJ1-2, with D perhaps matching TRBD1 (6 bases). Trimming took 9 bases from V and 3 from J, leaving 14 bases between them. Germline loops: CDR1 MNHEY, CDR2 SMNVEV (reference sequence). The CDR3 length is 13 residues. CDR3 region: CASSRGGDYGYTF. The CDR3 nucleotides read TGTGCCAGTTCGAGGGGGGGCGACTATGGCTACACCTTC.

The V gene is TRBV2, the J gene TRBJ2-7, with TRBD1 matching over 11 bases. The CDR3 is 14 residues long. Germline CDR1 is SNHLY and CDR2 is FYNNEI. With V trimmed by 6 bases and J by 2 bases, 3 bases remained unmatched. The CDR3 DNA reads as TGTGCCAGCAGCTGGGACAGGGGGGCCTACGAGCAGTACTTC. This codes for CASSWDRGAYEQYF. Looking up the rest from reference TRBV2 and TRBJ2-7 gives the full variable domain: EPEVTQTPSHQVTQMGQEVILRCVPISNHLYFYWYRQILGQKVEFLVSFYNNEISEKSEIFDDQFSVERPDGSNFTLKIRSTKLEDSAMYFCASSWDRGAYEQYFGPGTRLTVT.

This clone has more than one count but fewer than ten. The gene calls are TRBV7-2 and TRBJ2-7; TRBD2 might be the D (6 bases). V lost 4 bases and J 2 bases, leaving 9 bases between the germline ends. Germline V CDR1 and CDR2: SGHTA, FQGNSA. The CDR3 totals 13 residues. CDR3 nucleotides: TGTGCCAGCAGCTCCCCGGGGGCCTACGAGCAGTACTTC. Translation gives CASSSPGAYEQYF.

V gene TRBV10-1 combines with J gene TRBJ1-6; D not resolved. Between the trimmed V and J ends, which lost 9 bases and 0 bases, there was a span of 9 bases. The length of the CDR3 is 14 residues. Germline V gene data show CDR1 as WNHNN and CDR2 as SYGVQD (reference sequence). CDR3 region: CARVKSSYNSPLHF. DNA for the CDR3: TGCGCCAGAGTAAAGAGCTCCTATAATTCACCCCTCCACTTT.

The V gene is TRBV10-3, the J gene TRBJ2-7; weak D call: TRBD2 (5 bases). Between the trimmed V and J ends, which lost 3 bases and 3 bases, there was a span of 12 bases. This CDR3 region has 14 residues. The germline V gene has CDR1 ENHRY and CDR2 SYGVKD. The DNA of the CDR3 is TGTGCCATCAGTGATATGAGGGTTGGCTACGAGCAGTACTTC. It is translated as CAISDMRVGYEQYF.

The V gene is TRBV6-5, the J gene TRBJ2-6, with D perhaps matching TRBD1 (6 bases). The CDR3 loop spans 15 amino acids. Germline CDR1 is MNHEY and CDR2 is SVGAGI. V was cut by 2 bases and J by 4 bases, with 9 bases left in between. The CDR3 nucleotides are TGTGCCAGCAGTTACACAGGGTCCGGGGCCAACGTCCTGACTTTC. It specifies CASSYTGSGANVLTF.

J is TRBJ2-1 and V is TRBV5-5; no clear D. The CDR3 is 14 residues long. V dropped 2 bases and J dropped 0 bases, with 6 bases sitting between them. Germline V gene lookup returns CDR1 SGHKS and CDR2 YYEKEE (reference sequence). The CDR3 region has the DNA TGTGCCAGCAGCTTCTCGGTCTCCTACAATGAGCAGTTCTTC. Translated, it gives CASSFSVSYNEQFF.

The V call is TRBV5-4, the J call TRBJ1-4; D possibly corresponds to TRBD1 (5 bases). Germline V gives CDR1 SGHNT, CDR2 YYREEE (reference sequence). The CDR3 is 14 amino acids. V gave up 3 bases and J gave up 4 bases, with 10 bases separating them. CDR3 bases: TGTGCCAGCAGCTCAAAAGGGGTTAATGAAAAACTGTTTTTT. Its protein is CASSSKGVNEKLFF.

This chain links TRBV5-8 with TRBJ2-2, with D possibly being TRBD2 (6 bases). The V and J ends lost 4 bases and 4 bases respectively, with 14 bases between them. Germline assignment: CDR1 SGHTS and CDR2 YDEGEE. This CDR3 has 15 residues. CDR3 protein: CASSAGTLSTGELFF. CDR3 in DNA: TGTGCCAGCAGCGCCGGGACTCTTTCCACCGGGGAGCTGTTTTTT.

The chain employs TRBV13 and TRBJ2-7; no reliable D call. The CDR3 totals 11 residues. Germline CDR1 reads PRHDT; CDR2 reads FYEKMQ (reference sequence). V shed 5 bases and J shed 5 bases, with 7 bases lying between them. CDR3 in amino acids: CASSPQDEQYF. The DNA for the CDR3 is TGTGCCAGCAGCCCTCAGGACGAGCAGTACTTC.

This chain links TRBV11-3 with TRBJ1-1, with D hard to call. V was shortened by 7 bases and J by 0 bases, with 9 bases between the two germline ends. Germline lookup yields CDR1 SGHNT and CDR2 YENEEA. The CDR3 consists of 13 residues. For the CDR3, the DNA is TGTGCCAGCACCGCCCAGTTGAACACTGAAGCTTTCTTT. Protein sequence: CASTAQLNTEAFF.

V usage is TRBV3-1 (or the pseudogene TRBV3-2) and J usage is TRBJ2-1; the match to TRBD2 covers 9 bases. The CDR3 extends over 18 amino acids. V was clipped by 2 bases and J by 2 bases; unmatched bases: 10. CDR1 and CDR2 (germline): LGHDT, YNNKEL (reference sequence). CDR3 residues: CASSQLPSGIHAYNEQFF. Here the CDR3 DNA reads TGTGCCAGCAGCCAACTTCCTAGCGGGATACACGCCTACAATGAGCAGTTCTTC.

This chain connects TRBV6-1 to TRBJ1-4, with 12 bases that match TRBD1. Trimming removed 5 bases from V and 6 bases from J; junction bases left unmatched: 13. The CDR3 runs 18 residues. CDR1 MNHNS and CDR2 SASEGT come from the germline V gene. The CDR3 nucleotides are TGTGCCAGCAGTAAAGAAGGGACAGGGGGCGGGTTAGATGAAAAACTGTTTTTT. Translating it yields CASSKEGTGGGLDEKLFF.

The V call is TRBV5-4, the J call TRBJ1-4; TRBD1 matches at 9 bases. In germline, CDR1 is SGHNT, CDR2 YYREEE (reference sequence). V was pared by 3 bases and J by 6 bases, with 6 bases of the junction left unmatched. This CDR3 is 15 amino acids long. CDR3 in amino acids: CASSSAGQGDEKLFF. DNA for the CDR3: TGTGCCAGCAGCTCCGCGGGACAGGGAGATGAAAAACTGTTTTTT.

This clone was counted many times. This chain uses TRBV6-5 with TRBJ1-6, with D perhaps matching TRBD1 (6 bases). From germline, CDR1 is MNHEY and CDR2 SVGAGI. V lost 6 bases, J lost 12 bases, and 15 bases lay in between. The CDR3 contains 13 residues. The CDR3 bases are TGTGCCAGCAGCCTTACAGGGACGGGACCCCTCCACTTT. Its protein product is CASSLTGTGPLHF.